The T cell receptor beta chain described here comes from a study of cytomegalovirus exposure and HLA in healthy donors. The PCR was carried out with 60 Vbeta primers and 13 Jbeta primers. TCRdb's table, derived via immunoSEQ multiplex PCR, lists solely in-frame clones and lacks some. The table lists approximately 200,000 clones, around 79% of them singletons. Study-level results: When the data were analyzed later, several of the most significant clusters appeared to be linked to common viral pathogens. Specificity of three CMV-associated chains for CMV antigens was verified in vitro. Later analysis identified a missense DCLRE1C variant that was linked to TCR beta V- and J-gene trimming. A later analysis found most CMV-associated TCR beta chains apparently HLA-restricted.

Concerning this clone: The antigen remains unidentified. At the DNA level, this CDR3 is encoded by other sequences in the same sample as well.

The CDR3 has 14 amino acids. Germline V gene data show CDR1 as SQVTM and CDR2 as ANQGSEA. The V end lost 4 bases, the J end lost 0 bases, and 10 bases lay between the germline ends. The TCR sequence derives from a girl aged 10 to 17 in good health and CMV-seropositive. The sample consisted of PBMCs. This rearrangement joins TRBV29-1 to TRBJ2-1; D may be TRBD2 (7 bases). The CDR3 region is CSVGGGSSYNEQFF. The DNA for the CDR3 is TGCAGCGTTGGGGGGGGCAGCTCCTACAATGAGCAGTTCTTC.